This T cell receptor (beta chain) appears in the sequencing data of a study of human T cells and chemical hapten exposure. The time point: patch test 1, 2 weeks after DPC sensitization. Treatment in this sample: therapeutic diphenylcyclopropenone sensitization with weekly scalp DPC. The study's findings and limits: The study found that DPC sensitization did not change TCRs above 1 in 1000 frequency. The study found expanded TCRs formed significantly more large CDR3 similarity clusters than controls. Patch test score rose with PT1 expanded TCR count, significant at thresholds 8, 16 and 32, not 4.

Losses at the gene ends were 5 bases for V and 4 bases for J; bases not matched to a gene: 6. Germline V gives CDR1 SEHNR, CDR2 FQNEAQ (reference sequence). The CDR3 spans 14 residues. Unique molecular identifiers were affixed to discrete cDNA molecules within the library. MiXCR, applied by TCRdb to the RACE reads, yields one record per CDR3 protein. This sample has 370,000 or so distinct CDR3 sequences, with 4.8% found just once. This clonotype was counted at least ten times. Its antigen is still unknown. The V and J genes are TRBV7-9 and TRBJ1-2; 8 bases are a match to TRBD1. The sequence was collected from a woman in her fifties or sixties with alopecia areata. Some clones in this sample may be carry-over from other donors' samples. This specimen was whole blood, taken in connection with sensitization to the hapten diphenylcyclopropenone (DPC). The CDR3 loop is CASSGRTGTYGYTF. In DNA, the CDR3 is TGTGCCAGCAGCGGACGGACAGGGACCTATGGCTACACCTTC.